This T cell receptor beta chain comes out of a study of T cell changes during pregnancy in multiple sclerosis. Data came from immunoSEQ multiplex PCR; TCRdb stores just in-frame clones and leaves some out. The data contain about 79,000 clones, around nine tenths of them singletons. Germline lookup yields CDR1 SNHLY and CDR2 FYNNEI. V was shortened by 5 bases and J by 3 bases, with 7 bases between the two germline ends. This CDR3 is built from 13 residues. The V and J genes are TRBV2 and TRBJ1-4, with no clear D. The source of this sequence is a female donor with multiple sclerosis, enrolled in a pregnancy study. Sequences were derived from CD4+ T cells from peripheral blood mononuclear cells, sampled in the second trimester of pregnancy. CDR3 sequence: CASSPGSNEKLFF. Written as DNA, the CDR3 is TGTGCCAGCAGTCCCGGGTCTAATGAAAAACTGTTTTTT.